The 30 T cell receptor beta chains listed next were all sequenced from one sample in a study of blood T cell repertoires in COVID-19. Assay: immunoSEQ multiplex PCR; the TCRdb copy retains only in-frame clones and omits some. The top ten clones hold around 12% of a sample with 150,000 to 200,000 clones, around nine tenths of them seen once. Sequencing input: peripheral blood. The source is a woman between 65 and 79 years old with COVID-19, enrolled during active disease.

This clone was detected once. The chain carries TRBV5-6 and TRBJ2-3, with 15 bases aligning to TRBD2. The CDR3 consists of 17 residues. The V gene end was trimmed by 3 bases and the J gene end by 2 bases; junction bases not matched to a gene: 4. Per germline, CDR1 SGHDT and CDR2 YYEEEE. CDR3 sequence: CASSSGLAGGPTDTQYF. The CDR3 DNA reads TGTGCCAGCAGCTCGGGACTAGCGGGAGGACCCACAGATACGCAGTATTTT.

The chain carries TRBV7-9 and TRBJ2-3; 8 nucleotides match TRBD1. The ends lost 6 bases at V and 4 bases at J; junction bases unmatched: 6. This CDR3 is 14 amino acids long. Germline V gene data show CDR1 as SEHNR and CDR2 as FQNEAQ (reference sequence). This chain's CDR3 is CASRNNRGSDTQYF. For the CDR3, the DNA is TGTGCCAGCAGGAACAACAGGGGGTCAGATACGCAGTATTTT.

CDR3 sequence: CASSLDSRNNQPQHF. The CDR3 bases are TGTGCCAGCAGCTTGGACAGTAGGAACAATCAGCCCCAGCATTTT. This chain uses TRBV11-2 with TRBJ1-5, with D possibly matching TRBD1 (6 bases). The V gene lost 3 bases and the J gene lost 3 bases, with 12 bases spanning the gap. From germline, CDR1 is SGHAT and CDR2 FQNNGV. The CDR3 sequence is 15 residues long.

V is TRBV29-1 and J is TRBJ2-1; TRBD1 aligns across 12 bases. Trimming at V came to 7 bases and at J to 8 bases, leaving 6 bases not matched to a gene. The V gene's germline CDR1 is SQVTM and CDR2 ANQGSEA. The CDR3 contains 13 residues. The CDR3 DNA follows: TGCAGCGCCCGGGGACAGGGGGCGCATGAGCAGTTCTTC. The encoded protein is CSARGQGAHEQFF.

This clone was observed once. The J gene is TRBJ2-3, the V gene TRBV18; the match to TRBD2 covers 13 bases. The germline CDR1 and CDR2 sequences are KGHSH and LQKENI. The CDR3 contains 18 residues. With V trimmed by 3 bases and J by 4 bases, 10 bases remained unmatched. In nucleotides, the CDR3 is TGTGCCAGCTCACCGAATGCCCGGACTAGCGGGAGCTCAGATACGCAGTATTTT. Its translation is CASSPNARTSGSSDTQYF.

This chain connects TRBV30 to TRBJ1-4, with a possible D match to TRBD1 (6 bases). From germline, CDR1 is GTSNPN and CDR2 SVGIG (reference sequence). The CDR3 runs to 14 residues. The V end was cut by 3 bases, the J end by 8 bases, with 16 bases between. CDR3 residues: CAWSPGVGWEKLFF. The CDR3 bases are TGTGCCTGGAGCCCAGGGGTAGGGTGGGAAAAACTGTTTTTT. The complete variable domain, with remaining parts taken from reference TRBV30 and TRBJ1-4, reads SQTIHQWPATLVQPVGSPLSLECTVEGTSNPNLYWYRQAAGRGLQLLFYSVGIGQISSEVPQNLSASRPQDRQFILSSKKLLLSDSGFYLCAWSPGVGWEKLFFGSGTQLSVL.

For this clone: One end of the junction fails to match germline, which may point to a read error. V is TRBV5-5 and J is TRBJ2-3; D may be TRBD1 (6 bases). The CDR3 length is 16 residues. Germline V CDR1 and CDR2: SGHKS, YYEKEE (reference sequence). The CDR3 reads CASSLAWFRGTNTQYF. CDR3 bases: TGTGCCAGCAGCTTGGCCTGGTTCAGGGGCACAAATACGCAGTATTTT.

V is TRBV21-1 and J is TRBJ2-7; the D call TRBD1 from the table was never checked on the DNA. TRBV21-1 is a listed pseudogene. There are 20 residues in the CDR3. CDR3 sequence: CASSGTGTGGYVLPSYEQYF. The CDR3 DNA sequence: TGTGCCAGCAGCGGAACCGGGACAGGGGGCTATGTCCTCCCCTCCTACGAGCAGTACTTC.

J is TRBJ2-1 and V is TRBV2, with D possibly TRBD2 on 5 matching bases. Germline CDR1 and CDR2: SNHLY and FYNNEI. The CDR3 runs 14 residues. Trimming stripped 5 bases from V and 9 bases from J, with 17 bases between. This CDR3 is CASSWSGPSAEQFF. As DNA, the CDR3 is TGTGCCAGCAGTTGGAGCGGTCCTAGTGCTGAGCAGTTCTTC.

V gene TRBV30 combines with J gene TRBJ2-1, with a tentative D call TRBD2 (5 bases). Trimming took off 0 bases at V and 0 bases at J, with 18 bases between the two ends. Germline V gene lookup returns CDR1 GTSNPN and CDR2 SVGIG (reference sequence). This CDR3 is built from 18 residues. CDR3 in DNA: TGTGCCTGGAGTGTACGGAGGTCCCGGGATTACTCCTACAATGAGCAGTTCTTC. Protein: CAWSVRRSRDYSYNEQFF.

The chain links TRBV6-4 to TRBJ2-7, with D uncertain. The CDR3 loop spans 12 amino acids. Germline values: CDR1 MRHNA, CDR2 SNTAGT. V was cut by 8 bases and J by 5 bases, with 13 bases left in between. The CDR3 spells CASVWRRDEQYF. For the CDR3, the DNA is TGTGCCAGCGTGTGGAGACGTGACGAGCAGTACTTC.

The rearrangement joins TRBV29-1 to TRBJ2-7; D uncertain. The CDR3 spans 12 residues. Germline CDR1 is SQVTM and CDR2 is ANQGSEA. Trimming stripped 3 bases from V and 2 bases from J, with 8 bases between. CDR3 bases: TGCAGCGTTGATGCAGGAACCTACGAGCAGTACTTC. Translating it yields CSVDAGTYEQYF.

CDR3 sequence reads: CASSQDPLAGGEWQETQYF. CDR3 DNA: TGCGCCAGCAGCCAAGACCCCCTAGCGGGAGGCGAGTGGCAAGAGACCCAGTACTTC. This chain connects TRBV4-1 to TRBJ2-5; 11 nucleotides agree with TRBD2. Germline CDR1 is MGHRA and CDR2 is YSYEKL. J gave up 2 bases and V 0 bases, and 11 bases lay outside the gene matches. CDR3 size: 19 residues.

The chain combines TRBV19 with TRBJ2-6; the match to TRBD1 covers 7 bases. Looked up from germline, CDR1 is LNHDA and CDR2 is SQIVND (reference sequence). The CDR3 contains 15 residues. The ends lost 2 bases at V and 8 bases at J; junction bases unmatched: 6. The CDR3 loop is CASSISQGSSNVLTF. The DNA for the CDR3 is TGTGCCAGTAGTATATCACAGGGGTCATCCAACGTCCTGACTTTC. The variable domain in full, completed from reference TRBV19 and TRBJ2-6, reads DGGITQSPKYLFRKEGQNVTLSCEQNLNHDAMYWYRQDPGQGLRLIYYSQIVNDFQKGDIAEGYSVSREKKESFPLTVTSAQKNPTAFYLCASSISQGSSNVLTFGAGSRLTVL.

The chain combines TRBV21-1 with TRBJ2-7; TRBD1 is the table's D call, not checked against the DNA. TRBV21-1 corresponds to a pseudogene. The CDR3 totals 15 residues. The CDR3 DNA sequence: TGTGCCAGCAGCAAAGGACCAGGGGATGGAGGCGAGCAGTACTTC. Protein product: CASSKGPGDGGEQYF.

In this sample, this clone turned up a few times. Distinct nucleotide sequences in the sample also encode this CDR3. The genes are TRBV20-1 and TRBJ1-1; no firm D call. Germline V lookup: CDR1 DFQATT, CDR2 SNEGSKA (reference sequence). V lost 3 bases to trimming and J lost 1 base, with 3 bases between them. The length of the CDR3 is 11 residues. Written as DNA, the CDR3 is TGCAGTGCTAGGAGGAACACTGAAGCTTTCTTT. This sequence encodes CSARRNTEAFF.

CDR3 region: CASSLKFEGVRTYEEQYF. The CDR3 DNA is TGTGCCAGCAGCTTAAAGTTTGAGGGTGTCAGAACCTACGAGGAGCAGTACTTC. The rearrangement joins TRBV7-3 to TRBJ2-7; the D gene is possibly TRBD2 (5 bases). V was shortened by 1 base and J by 7 bases, with 26 bases between the two germline ends. Germline V gene lookup returns CDR1 SGHTA and CDR2 FQGTGA. This CDR3 is 18 amino acids long.

The chain recombines TRBV2 with TRBJ2-2; D might be TRBD2 (6 bases). Germline V gene data show CDR1 as SNHLY and CDR2 as FYNNEI. The CDR3 runs 16 residues. V was clipped by 1 base and J by 2 bases, with 11 bases between them. The chain's CDR3 is CASSEEAGTNTGELFF. The CDR3 DNA sequence: TGTGCCAGCAGTGAAGAGGCGGGAACTAACACCGGGGAGCTGTTTTTT.

The chain employs TRBV14 and TRBJ1-5, with D uncertain. The V end lost 1 base, the J end lost 5 bases, and 6 bases lay between the germline ends. CDR1 is SGHDN, CDR2 FVKESK, per germline. This CDR3 region has 13 residues. CDR3 sequence (DNA): TGTGCCAGCAGCCAAGGGGCCCATCAGCCCCAGCATTTT. Translated, it gives CASSQGAHQPQHF.

The V call is TRBV5-6, the J call TRBJ2-1, with 14 bases lining up with TRBD2. CDR3 length equals 17 residues. Germline CDR1 and CDR2: SGHDT and YYEEEE. Germline trimming cut 5 bases from V and 2 bases from J; bases unmatched to any gene: 6. The CDR3 sequence: CASRGLAGVPAYNEQFF. CDR3 DNA: TGTGCCAGCAGGGGACTAGCGGGAGTTCCGGCCTACAATGAGCAGTTCTTC.

The chain links TRBV7-3 to TRBJ2-7, with a tentative D call TRBD2 (6 bases). The V end lost 6 bases, the J end lost 6 bases, and 15 bases lay between the germline ends. Germline V gene sequence: CDR1 SGHTA, CDR2 FQGTGA. The CDR3 totals 13 residues. The DNA for the CDR3 is TGTGCCAGCAGTCGGGGGATCGGGCTCGAGCAGTACTTC. It translates to CASSRGIGLEQYF.

The chain uses TRBV3-1 (or the pseudogene TRBV3-2) and TRBJ1-1; 7 bases agree with TRBD1. The germline gives CDR1 LGHDT, CDR2 YNNKEL (reference sequence). Germline trimming cut 0 bases from V and 1 base from J; bases unmatched to any gene: 5. The CDR3 contains 16 residues. The CDR3 sequence is CASSQEKGTANTEAFF. CDR3 nucleotide sequence: TGTGCCAGCAGCCAAGAAAAGGGGACAGCGAACACTGAAGCTTTCTTT.

V usage is TRBV30 and J usage is TRBJ2-3; 8 nucleotides align to TRBD1. This CDR3 is built from 15 residues. J lost 8 bases, V lost 6 bases, and 16 bases had no gene match. From germline, CDR1 is GTSNPN and CDR2 SVGIG (reference sequence). The CDR3 region is CACNRGIGRKGTQYF. CDR3 nucleotides: TGTGCCTGTAACAGGGGGATTGGGCGAAAGGGTACGCAGTATTTT.

CDR3 sequence reads: CASSLLQGRGEKLFF. CDR3 nucleotide sequence: TGTGCCAGCAGTTTACTTCAGGGGCGCGGGGAAAAACTGTTTTTT. The chain is built from TRBV28 and TRBJ1-4; a possible D gene is TRBD1 (6 bases). The germline CDR1 and CDR2 sequences are MDHEN and SYDVKM. V gave up 2 bases and J gave up 8 bases, with 15 bases separating them. The CDR3 loop spans 15 amino acids. Filled out from reference TRBV28 and TRBJ1-4, the complete variable domain reads DVKVTQSSRYLVKRTGEKVFLECVQDMDHENMFWYRQDPGLGLRLIYFSYDVKMKEKGDIPEGYSVSREKKERFSLILESASTNQTSMYLCASSLLQGRGEKLFFGSGTQLSVL.

The CDR3 sequence: CASSQTGGNSPLHF. DNA of the CDR3: TGTGCCAGCAGCCAAACAGGCGGTAATTCACCCCTCCACTTT. The gene calls are TRBV14 and TRBJ1-6; D perhaps matches TRBD1 (5 bases). The V gene's germline CDR1 is SGHDN and CDR2 FVKESK. The CDR3 has 14 amino acids. The ends were cut back, 2 bases at V and 6 bases at J, with 8 bases in the middle. The full variable domain, its missing parts supplied by reference TRBV14 and TRBJ1-6, is EAGVTQFPSHSVIEKGQTVTLRCDPISGHDNLYWYRRVMGKEIKFLLHFVKESKQDESGMPNNRFLAERTGGTYSTLKVQPAELEDSGVYFCASSQTGGNSPLHFGNGTRLTVT.

The rearrangement joins TRBV30 to TRBJ2-1; 13 bases are shared with TRBD2. CDR3 length equals 15 residues. J gave up 6 bases and V 5 bases, and 7 bases lay outside the gene matches. The germline gives CDR1 GTSNPN, CDR2 SVGIG (reference sequence). CDR3 DNA sequence: TGTGCCTGGGACCCCGGGACTAGCGGGATCAATGAGCAGTTCTTC. Translation gives CAWDPGTSGINEQFF.

The V gene is TRBV25-1, the J gene TRBJ1-5, with TRBD1 as a possible D gene (6 bases). The ends were cut back, 5 bases at V and 6 bases at J, with 17 bases in the middle. Germline V CDR1 and CDR2: MGHDK, SYGVNS. This CDR3 is built from 15 residues. In DNA, the CDR3 is TGTGCCAGCAGTCGTCGGGGGGGCCGCGGTCAGCCCCAGCATTTT. It translates to CASSRRGGRGQPQHF.

This rearrangement joins TRBV19 to TRBJ2-7; 8 positions match TRBD1. After removal of 5 bases from V and 0 bases from J, the junction contained 6 bases not matched to a gene. This CDR3 contains 15 residues. Germline-derived CDR1 and CDR2 are LNHDA and SQIVND (reference sequence). CDR3 residues: CASSLDRAPSYEQYF. The CDR3 coding sequence is TGTGCCAGTAGTTTGGACAGGGCGCCCTCCTACGAGCAGTACTTC.

The gene calls are TRBV6-5 and TRBJ1-2, with 8 bases identical to TRBD1. Germline loops: CDR1 MNHEY, CDR2 SVGAGI. With V trimmed by 6 bases and J by 7 bases, 4 bases remained unmatched. There are 12 residues in the CDR3. In nucleotides, the CDR3 is TGTGCCAGCAGGTTAGGACAGGGTGGCTACACCTTC. This gives the protein CASRLGQGGYTF.

This chain links TRBV7-9 with TRBJ2-7; TRBD1 might be the D (6 bases). In germline, CDR1 is SEHNR, CDR2 FQNEAQ (reference sequence). The CDR3 covers 14 residues. Deletions cut 5 bases from V and 1 base from J, with 12 bases between. CDR3 sequence reads: CASSAETGSYEQYF. The CDR3 DNA is TGTGCCAGCAGCGCGGAGACAGGATCCTACGAGCAGTACTTC.